The subject of this entry is one T cell receptor (beta chain). Within the sample, other DNA sequences also encode this same CDR3. TCRdb keeps only in-frame clones here, not all; method: immunoSEQ multiplex PCR. The sample lists roughly 74,000 clones, around 93% seen once, with less than 10% in the top ten. The entry originates in a study of OX40 agonist ivuxolimab in advanced cancers. Study information: Patients received ivuxolimab, an agonistic anti-OX40 (CD134) antibody. Subjects had a mean age of around 60 years, with a range of about 23 to 79; less than 90% were male.

The TCR comes from an adult with an advanced solid tumor such as melanoma, head and neck, liver or kidney cancer. Sequencing was performed on CD4+ or CD8+ T cells sorted from blood, taken in a trial of the OX40 agonist ivuxolimab.

The CDR3 reads CASSLGGSYGYTF. The CDR3, as DNA: TGTGCCAGCAGCTTAGGGGGCTCCTATGGCTACACCTTC. The chain carries TRBV7-2 and TRBJ1-2; tentatively, D is TRBD1 (5 bases). CDR3 length: 13 residues. V lost 1 base to trimming and J lost 4 bases, with 7 bases between them. The germline V gene has CDR1 SGHTA and CDR2 FQGNSA. Complete variable domain (other parts from reference TRBV7-2 and TRBJ1-2): GAGVSQSPSNKVTEKGKDVELRCDPISGHTALYWYRQSLGQGLEFLIYFQGNSAPDKSGLPSDRFSAERTGGSVSTLTIQRTQQEDSAVYLCASSLGGSYGYTFGSGTRLTVV.